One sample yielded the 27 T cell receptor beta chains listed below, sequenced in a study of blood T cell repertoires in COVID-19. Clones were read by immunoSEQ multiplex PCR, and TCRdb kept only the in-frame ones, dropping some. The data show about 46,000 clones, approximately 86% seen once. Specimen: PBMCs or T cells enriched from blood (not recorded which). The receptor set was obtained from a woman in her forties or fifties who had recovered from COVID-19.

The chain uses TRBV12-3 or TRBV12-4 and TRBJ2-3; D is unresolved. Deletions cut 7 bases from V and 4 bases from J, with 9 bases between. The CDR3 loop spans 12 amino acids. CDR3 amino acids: CASKLGADTQYF. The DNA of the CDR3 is TGTGCCAGCAAACTCGGAGCAGATACGCAGTATTTT.

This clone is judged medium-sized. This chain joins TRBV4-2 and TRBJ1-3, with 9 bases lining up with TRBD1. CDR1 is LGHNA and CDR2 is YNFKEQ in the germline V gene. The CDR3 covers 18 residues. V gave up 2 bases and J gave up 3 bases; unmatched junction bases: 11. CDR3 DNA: TGTGCCAGCAGCCAACGATCGACAGGGGGGGATTTTGGAAACACCATATATTTT. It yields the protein CASSQRSTGGDFGNTIYF.

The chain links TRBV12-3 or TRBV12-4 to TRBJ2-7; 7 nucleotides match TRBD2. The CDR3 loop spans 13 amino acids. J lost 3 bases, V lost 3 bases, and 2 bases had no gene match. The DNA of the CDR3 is TGTGCCAGCAGTTTGGGCGGGAGCTACGAGCAGTACTTC. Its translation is CASSLGGSYEQYF.

CDR3 loop: CASRLVVAGGQNYMDTQYF. Written as DNA, the CDR3 is TGTGCAAGTCGCTTAGTTGTAGCGGGGGGACAGAATTATATGGATACGCAGTATTTT. The gene calls are TRBV12-2 and TRBJ2-3; the table gives TRBD2 as D, unverified against the DNA. TRBV12-2 is labeled a pseudogene. The CDR3 covers 19 residues.

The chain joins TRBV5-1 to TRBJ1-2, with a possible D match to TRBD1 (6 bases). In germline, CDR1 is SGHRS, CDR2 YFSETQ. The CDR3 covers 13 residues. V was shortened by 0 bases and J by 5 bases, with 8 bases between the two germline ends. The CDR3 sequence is CASSLDRDYGYTF. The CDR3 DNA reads TGCGCCAGCAGCTTGGACAGGGATTATGGCTACACCTTC. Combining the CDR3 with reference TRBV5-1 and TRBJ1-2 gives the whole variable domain KAGVTQTPRYLIKTRGQQVTLSCSPISGHRSVSWYQQTPGQGLQFLFEYFSETQRNKGNFPGRFSGRQFSNSRSEMNVSTLELGDSALYLCASSLDRDYGYTFGSGTRLTVV.

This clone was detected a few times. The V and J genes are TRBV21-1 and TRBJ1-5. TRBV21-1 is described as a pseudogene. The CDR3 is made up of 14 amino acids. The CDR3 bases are TGTGCCAGCAGCAAATTAAGCGGGGGTCAGCCCCAGCATTTT. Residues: CASSKLSGGQPQHF.

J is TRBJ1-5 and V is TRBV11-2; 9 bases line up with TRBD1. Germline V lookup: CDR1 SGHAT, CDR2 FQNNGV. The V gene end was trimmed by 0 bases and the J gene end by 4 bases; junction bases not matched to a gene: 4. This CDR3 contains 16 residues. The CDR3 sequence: CASSLDQGQGNQPQHF. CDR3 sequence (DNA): TGTGCCAGCAGCTTAGATCAGGGACAGGGAAATCAGCCCCAGCATTTT.

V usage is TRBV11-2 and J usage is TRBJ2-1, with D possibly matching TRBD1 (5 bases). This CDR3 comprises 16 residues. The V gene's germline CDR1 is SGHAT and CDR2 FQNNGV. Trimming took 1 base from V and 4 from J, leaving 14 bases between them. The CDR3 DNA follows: TGTGCCAGCAGCTTAGGTTTTCCGACAGAATACAATGAGCAGTTCTTC. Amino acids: CASSLGFPTEYNEQFF.

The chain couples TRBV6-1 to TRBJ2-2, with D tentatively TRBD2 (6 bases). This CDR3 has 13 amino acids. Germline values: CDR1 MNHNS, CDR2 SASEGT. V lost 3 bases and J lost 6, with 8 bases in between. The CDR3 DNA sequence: TGTGCCAGCAGTGATCGCGGGGCCGGGGAGCTGTTTTTT. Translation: CASSDRGAGELFF.

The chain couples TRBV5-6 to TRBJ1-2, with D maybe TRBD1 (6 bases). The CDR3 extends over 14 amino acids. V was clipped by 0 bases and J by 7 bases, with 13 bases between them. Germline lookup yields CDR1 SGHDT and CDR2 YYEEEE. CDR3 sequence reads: CASSLAGTTSGYTF. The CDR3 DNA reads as TGTGCCAGCAGCTTGGCTGGGACAACCAGTGGCTACACCTTC.

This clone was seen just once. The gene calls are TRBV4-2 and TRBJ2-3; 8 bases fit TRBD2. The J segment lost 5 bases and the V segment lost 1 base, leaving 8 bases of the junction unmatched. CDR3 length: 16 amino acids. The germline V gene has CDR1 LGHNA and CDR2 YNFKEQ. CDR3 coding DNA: TGTGCCAGCAGCCAAGCGGGTAGCGGGAAGGGAGATACGCAGTATTTT. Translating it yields CASSQAGSGKGDTQYF.

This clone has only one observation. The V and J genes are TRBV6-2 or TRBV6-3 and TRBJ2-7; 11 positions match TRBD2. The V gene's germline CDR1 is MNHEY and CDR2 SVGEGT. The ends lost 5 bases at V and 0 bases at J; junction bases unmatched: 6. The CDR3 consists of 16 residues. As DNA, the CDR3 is TGTGCCAGCAGTATCCTAGCGGGGGGCTCCTCCTACGAGCAGTACTTC. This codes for CASSILAGGSSYEQYF.

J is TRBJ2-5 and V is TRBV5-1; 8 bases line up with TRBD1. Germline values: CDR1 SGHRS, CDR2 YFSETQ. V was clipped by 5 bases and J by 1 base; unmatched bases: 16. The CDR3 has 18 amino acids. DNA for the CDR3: TGCGCCAGCAGTAATCTCGGGTTACAGGGGGACTTCCAAGAGACCCAGTACTTC. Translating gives CASSNLGLQGDFQETQYF.

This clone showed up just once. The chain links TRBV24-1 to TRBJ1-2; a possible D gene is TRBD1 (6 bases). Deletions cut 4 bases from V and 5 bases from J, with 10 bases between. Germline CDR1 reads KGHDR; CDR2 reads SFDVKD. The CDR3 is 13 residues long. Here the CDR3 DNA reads TGTGCCACCAGTGAAACACAGGGATATGGCTACACCTTC. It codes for CATSETQGYGYTF.

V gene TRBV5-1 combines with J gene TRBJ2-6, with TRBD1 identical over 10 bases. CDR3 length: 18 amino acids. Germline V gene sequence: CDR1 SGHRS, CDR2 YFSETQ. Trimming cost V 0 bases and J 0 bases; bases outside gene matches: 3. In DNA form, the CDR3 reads TGCGCCAGCAGCTTGGGCGGACAGGGGGTCTCTGGGGCCAACGTCCTGACTTTC. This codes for CASSLGGQGVSGANVLTF.

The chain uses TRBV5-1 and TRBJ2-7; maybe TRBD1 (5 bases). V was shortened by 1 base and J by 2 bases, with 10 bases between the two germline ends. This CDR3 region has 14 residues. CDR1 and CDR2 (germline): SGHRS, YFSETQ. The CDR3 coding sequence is TGCGCCAGCAGCTTGCAGGGTGCCACCTACGAGCAGTACTTC. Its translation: CASSLQGATYEQYF.

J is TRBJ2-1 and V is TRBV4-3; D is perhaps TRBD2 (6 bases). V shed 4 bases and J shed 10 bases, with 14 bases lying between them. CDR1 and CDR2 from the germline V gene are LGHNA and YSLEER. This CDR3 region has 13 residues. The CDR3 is CASSPGRGAEQFF. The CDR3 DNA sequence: TGCGCCAGCAGCCCCGGGAGAGGGGCCGAGCAGTTCTTC.

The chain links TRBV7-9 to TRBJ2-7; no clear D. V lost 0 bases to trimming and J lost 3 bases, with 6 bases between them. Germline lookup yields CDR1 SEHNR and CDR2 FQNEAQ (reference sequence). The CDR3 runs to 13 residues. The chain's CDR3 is CASSLAALYEQYF. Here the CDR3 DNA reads TGTGCCAGCAGCTTAGCAGCCCTCTACGAGCAGTACTTC.

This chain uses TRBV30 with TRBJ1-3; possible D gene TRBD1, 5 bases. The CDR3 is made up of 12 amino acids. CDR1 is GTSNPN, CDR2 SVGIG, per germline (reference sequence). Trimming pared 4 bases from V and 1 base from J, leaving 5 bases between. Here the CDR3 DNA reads TGTGCCTGGACAGGGTCTGGAAACACCATATATTTT. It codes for CAWTGSGNTIYF. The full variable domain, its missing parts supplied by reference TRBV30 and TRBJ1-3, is SQTIHQWPATLVQPVGSPLSLECTVEGTSNPNLYWYRQAAGRGLQLLFYSVGIGQISSEVPQNLSASRPQDRQFILSSKKLLLSDSGFYLCAWTGSGNTIYFGEGSWLTVV.

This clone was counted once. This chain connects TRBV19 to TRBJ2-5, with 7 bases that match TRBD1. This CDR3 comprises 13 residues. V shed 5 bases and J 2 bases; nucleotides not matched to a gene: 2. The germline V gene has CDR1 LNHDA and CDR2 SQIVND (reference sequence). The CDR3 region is CASSGGQQETQYF. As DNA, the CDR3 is TGTGCCAGTAGTGGGGGACAGCAAGAGACCCAGTACTTC.

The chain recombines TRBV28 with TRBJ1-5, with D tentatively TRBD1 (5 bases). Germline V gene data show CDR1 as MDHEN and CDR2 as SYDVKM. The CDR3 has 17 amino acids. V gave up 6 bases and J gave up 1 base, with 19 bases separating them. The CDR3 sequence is CASRQIAGTTSNQPQHF. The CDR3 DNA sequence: TGTGCCAGCAGGCAGATCGCCGGGACTACCAGCAATCAGCCCCAGCATTTT. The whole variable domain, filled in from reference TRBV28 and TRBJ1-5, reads DVKVTQSSRYLVKRTGEKVFLECVQDMDHENMFWYRQDPGLGLRLIYFSYDVKMKEKGDIPEGYSVSREKKERFSLILESASTNQTSMYLCASRQIAGTTSNQPQHFGDGTRLSIL.

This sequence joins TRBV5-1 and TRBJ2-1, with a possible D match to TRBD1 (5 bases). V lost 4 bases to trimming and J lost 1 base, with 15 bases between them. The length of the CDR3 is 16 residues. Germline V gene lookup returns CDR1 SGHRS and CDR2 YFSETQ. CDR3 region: CASSAQGVRSYNEQFF. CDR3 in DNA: TGCGCCAGCAGCGCGCAAGGGGTTAGGTCCTACAATGAGCAGTTCTTC.

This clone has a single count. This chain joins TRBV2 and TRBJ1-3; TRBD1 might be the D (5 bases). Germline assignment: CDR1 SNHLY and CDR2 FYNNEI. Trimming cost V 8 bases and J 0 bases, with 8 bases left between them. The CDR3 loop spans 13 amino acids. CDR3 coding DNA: TGTGCCAGCCAGGGCGACTCTGGAAACACCATATATTTT. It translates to CASQGDSGNTIYF.

CDR3 sequence (DNA): TGTGTCGCAGGGAAACTTAATGAAAAACTGTTTTTT. Protein product: CVAGKLNEKLFF. The chain links TRBV28 to TRBJ1-4, with D possibly being TRBD1 (5 bases). The germline gives CDR1 MDHEN, CDR2 SYDVKM. The CDR3 spans 12 residues.

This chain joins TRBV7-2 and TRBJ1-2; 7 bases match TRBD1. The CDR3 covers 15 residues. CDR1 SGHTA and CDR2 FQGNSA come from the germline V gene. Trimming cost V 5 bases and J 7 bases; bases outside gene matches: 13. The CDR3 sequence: CASSPIDRDRSGYTF. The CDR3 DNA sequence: TGTGCCAGCAGCCCCATAGACAGGGATAGGAGTGGCTACACCTTC.

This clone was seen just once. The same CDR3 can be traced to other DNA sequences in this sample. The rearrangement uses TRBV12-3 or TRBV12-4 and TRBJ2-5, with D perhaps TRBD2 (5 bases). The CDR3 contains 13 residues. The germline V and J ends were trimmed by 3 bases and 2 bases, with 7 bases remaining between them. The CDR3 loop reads CASSFTGQETQYF. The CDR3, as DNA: TGTGCCAGCAGTTTTACGGGGCAAGAGACCCAGTACTTC.

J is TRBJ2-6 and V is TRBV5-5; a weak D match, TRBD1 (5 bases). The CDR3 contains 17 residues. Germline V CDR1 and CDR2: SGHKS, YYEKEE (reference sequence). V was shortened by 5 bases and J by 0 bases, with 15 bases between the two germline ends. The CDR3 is CASSKRQLLSGANVLTF. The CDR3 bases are TGTGCCAGCAGTAAAAGACAGTTGCTCTCTGGGGCCAACGTCCTGACTTTC.